The T cell receptor beta chain described here comes from a study of T cells in Graves' hyperthyroidism and ophthalmopathy. Points from the study as a whole: Most thyroid clonotypes with frequency above 0.001 were detected in blood.

Fresh peripheral blood, 10 ml, yielded the PBMCs. V lost 1 base and J lost 0, with 13 bases in between. Germline CDR1 is DFQATT and CDR2 is SNEGSKA (reference sequence). This CDR3 spans 15 amino acids. As concerns this clonotype: Its antigen is unknown.

Amplified regions were TCR beta CDR3 sequences from RNA transcripts. A set of HTBI primers served as the primers for a first-round RT-PCR of the TCR CDR3. From the multiplex PCR reads, TCRdb called clonotypes with MiXCR, one entry per CDR3 protein. This sample has 300,000 or so distinct CDR3 sequences, with 16% found just once. This chain connects TRBV20-1 to TRBJ2-7; a possible D gene is TRBD1 (5 bases). The sequenced sample consisted of blood. The sequence derives from a man aged 25-40 years with Graves' hyperthyroidism. CDR3: CSARGSQVSSYEQYF. In nucleotides, the CDR3 is TGCAGTGCTAGAGGATCACAGGTCAGCTCCTACGAGCAGTACTTC.